This T cell receptor (beta chain) was sequenced for a study of T cells in Graves' hyperthyroidism and ophthalmopathy. Study details: Peripheral blood sampling occurred at initial diagnosis, before any treatment.

The CDR3 has 14 residues. V was trimmed by 3 bases and J by 11 bases, leaving 17 bases between them. CDR1 SNHLY and CDR2 FYNNEI come from the germline V gene. The investigators amplified TCR beta CDR3 regions from RNA transcripts. HTBI primers were used for first-round RT-PCR of the TCR CDR3. One entry per CDR3 protein, called by TCRdb with MiXCR from the multiplex PCR reads. The sample has about 480,000 distinct CDR3 sequences, around 14% seen once. There are many counts of this clonotype. Its cognate antigen is unknown. Points from the study as a whole: Ophthalmopathy prediction by the model preceded onset by a median about 6.8 months.

Specimen: blood. The sequence was obtained from a young woman with Graves' hyperthyroidism. The V gene is TRBV2, the J gene TRBJ2-1; possibly TRBD1 for D (5 bases). The CDR3 sequence is CASSDRGGLEQQFF. The CDR3 nucleotides read TGTGCCAGCAGTGATAGGGGTGGGCTGGAACAGCAGTTCTTC. Drawing the rest from reference TRBV2 and TRBJ2-1, the complete variable domain is EPEVTQTPSHQVTQMGQEVILRCVPISNHLYFYWYRQILGQKVEFLVSFYNNEISEKSEIFDDQFSVERPDGSNFTLKIRSTKLEDSAMYFCASSDRGGLEQQFFGPGTRLTVL.